The 24 T cell receptor beta chains below come from one sample, sequenced in a study of CD8+CD57+ T cells in acquired aplastic anemia. Genomic DNA constituted the template upon which TCR beta VDJ and CDR3 profiling was performed. Using its own MiXCR run on the reads, TCRdb lists one record per CDR3 protein. The sample records some 290,000 distinct CDR3 sequences, roughly half being singletons. What was sequenced was sorted CD4+, CD8+, or CD8+CD57+ T cells (not recorded which) from PBMCs. These TCRs come from a human donor with severe aplastic anemia or a healthy control (not recorded which).

This clonotype has a handful of counts. The chain joins TRBV2 to TRBJ2-7; D call uncertain. Trimming pared 6 bases from V and 4 bases from J, leaving 10 bases between. Germline-derived CDR1 and CDR2 are SNHLY and FYNNEI. The CDR3 is made up of 12 amino acids. The CDR3 sequence: CASSQDGYEQYF. CDR3 DNA sequence: TGTGCCAGCAGCCAAGACGGTTACGAGCAGTACTTC.

The chain employs TRBV7-2 and TRBJ2-2, with unresolved D. CDR1 and CDR2 from the germline V gene are SGHTA and FQGNSA. V lost 1 base, J lost 6 bases, and 12 bases lay in between. The CDR3 length is 15 residues. In nucleotides, the CDR3 is TGTGCCAGCAGCTTAGAAACGGTTAGAGCCGGGGAGCTGTTTTTT. This codes for CASSLETVRAGELFF.

This rearrangement joins TRBV9 to TRBJ2-3; 8 bases match TRBD2. The V and J ends lost 0 bases and 11 bases, in that order; junction bases with no gene match: 14. CDR3 length: 16 residues. CDR1 is SGDLS and CDR2 is YYNGEE in the germline V gene. The CDR3 loop is CASSVGGSGNHNEQYF. CDR3 nucleotides: TGTGCCAGCAGCGTAGGTGGTAGCGGGAACCACAATGAGCAGTATTTT.

The rearrangement uses TRBV24-1 and TRBJ2-3; D perhaps matches TRBD1 (6 bases). Deletions cut 4 bases from V and 3 bases from J, with 13 bases between. Germline lookup yields CDR1 KGHDR and CDR2 SFDVKD. This CDR3 spans 15 amino acids. CDR3 sequence (DNA): TGTGCCACCAGTGACGCCCCTCAGGGGACAGATACGCAGTATTTT. Protein: CATSDAPQGTDTQYF.

There are a few counts of this clonotype. The chain recombines TRBV12-3 or TRBV12-4 with TRBJ1-2; the D is unclear. Trimming cost V 5 bases and J 4 bases, with 5 bases left between them. CDR3 length equals 11 residues. CDR3 nucleotide sequence: TGTGCCAGCAGTGACACCTATGGCTACACCTTC. This sequence encodes CASSDTYGYTF.

This clonotype was seen repeatedly, ten times or more. The gene calls are TRBV12-3 or TRBV12-4 and TRBJ1-2, with 8 bases identical to TRBD1. J was trimmed by 7 bases and V by 4 bases; bases with no gene match: 8. The CDR3 contains 14 residues. The CDR3 is CASSYDRGRGGYTF. In DNA, the CDR3 is TGTGCCAGCAGTTACGACAGGGGAAGGGGTGGCTACACCTTC.

There are a few counts of this clonotype. V usage is TRBV19 and J usage is TRBJ2-7; TRBD1 agrees at 10 bases. The J segment lost 5 bases and the V segment lost 3 bases, leaving 1 base of the junction unmatched. Germline V gene sequence: CDR1 LNHDA, CDR2 SQIVND (reference sequence). CDR3 length equals 13 residues. CDR3 residues: CASSIGTGDEQYF. DNA of the CDR3: TGTGCCAGTAGTATCGGGACAGGGGACGAGCAGTACTTC.

This clonotype was detected many times. As DNA, the CDR3 is TGTGCCAGCAGTGGGGGGACAGGGGGCGAATGGGAGCAGTACTTC. It yields the protein CASSGGTGGEWEQYF. V and J are TRBV6-5 and TRBJ2-7, with 12 nucleotides matching TRBD1. Trimming at V came to 5 bases and at J to 7 bases, leaving 9 bases not matched to a gene. The CDR3 has 15 residues. Germline V gene lookup returns CDR1 MNHEY and CDR2 SVGAGI.

The table lists this clonotype with a count of one. In this CDR3 the conserved last residue, phenylalanine or tryptophan, is missing, so a read error is likely. The chain recombines TRBV7-2 with TRBJ1-2; no reliable D call. Trimming left V 5 bases short and J 7 bases short, with 14 bases between. Germline V CDR1 and CDR2: SGHTA, FQGNSA. This CDR3 is 13 amino acids long. Written as DNA, the CDR3 is TGTGCCAGCAGCCAAGAGGGTGGGCTTGGCTACACCCTC. This encodes CASSQEGGLGYTL.

The chain uses TRBV20-1 and TRBJ1-5; 7 bases agree with TRBD1. This CDR3 comprises 13 residues. The J segment lost 3 bases and the V segment lost 3 bases, leaving 2 bases of the junction unmatched. Germline assignment: CDR1 DFQATT and CDR2 SNEGSKA (reference sequence). CDR3 sequence: CSARTGFNQPQHF. The DNA for the CDR3 is TGCAGTGCTAGGACAGGGTTCAATCAGCCCCAGCATTTT.

This chain connects TRBV29-1 to TRBJ2-7; TRBD2 agrees at 7 bases. The CDR3 sequence is 14 residues long. Looked up from germline, CDR1 is SQVTM and CDR2 is ANQGSEA. V trimming: 4 bases; J trimming: 3 bases; junction bases outside the gene matches: 9. The DNA for the CDR3 is TGCAGCGTTGCCCCCCTAGCGGACCACTACGAGCAGTACTTC. Amino acids: CSVAPLADHYEQYF.

The chain is built from TRBV7-8 and TRBJ1-1; TRBD1 aligns across 8 bases. Unmatched junction bases numbered 10, after V lost 2 bases and J lost 2 bases. CDR1 SGHVS and CDR2 FQNEAQ come from the germline V gene. This CDR3 has 17 amino acids. The CDR3 here is CASSLPYGQGANTEAFF. CDR3 in DNA: TGTGCCAGCAGCTTACCATACGGGCAGGGGGCAAACACTGAAGCTTTCTTT.

V gene TRBV5-1 combines with J gene TRBJ2-7, with TRBD2 identical over 8 bases. The CDR3 is made up of 16 amino acids. Germline CDR1 is SGHRS and CDR2 is YFSETQ. The junction had 9 bases not matched to a gene; V was cut back by 4 bases and J by 0 bases. The CDR3 DNA is TGCGCCAGCAGCCAAGGATCTAGCGGGCCCTCCTACGAGCAGTACTTC. Protein sequence: CASSQGSSGPSYEQYF. Drawing the rest from reference TRBV5-1 and TRBJ2-7, the complete variable domain is KAGVTQTPRYLIKTRGQQVTLSCSPISGHRSVSWYQQTPGQGLQFLFEYFSETQRNKGNFPGRFSGRQFSNSRSEMNVSTLELGDSALYLCASSQGSSGPSYEQYFGPGTRLTVT.

The chain uses TRBV2 and TRBJ2-1; 15 bases line up with TRBD2. The V and J ends lost 8 bases and 8 bases, in that order; junction bases with no gene match: 10. The CDR3 covers 16 residues. Germline-derived CDR1 and CDR2 are SNHLY and FYNNEI. This CDR3 reads CASPGTSGGPGHEQFF. The CDR3 nucleotides read TGTGCCAGCCCCGGGACTAGCGGGGGGCCGGGGCATGAGCAGTTCTTC.

CDR3 in amino acids: CASTSDGSSTDTQYF. The CDR3 DNA reads as TGCGCCAGCACCTCGGACGGATCTAGCACAGATACGCAGTATTTT. V and J are TRBV5-1 and TRBJ2-3; D gene ambiguous. With 6 bases removed from V and 0 bases from J, the gap between germline ends came to 14 bases. CDR1 SGHRS and CDR2 YFSETQ come from the germline V gene. The CDR3 runs 15 residues.

The J gene is TRBJ1-5, the V gene TRBV27, with D perhaps TRBD1 (6 bases). CDR3 length: 17 residues. V gave up 6 bases and J gave up 3 bases, with 21 bases separating them. Germline CDR1 reads MNHEY; CDR2 reads SMNVEV (reference sequence). The CDR3 DNA reads TGTGCCAGCAGCCCATTGGGGGGGGGCGCGGACAATCAGCCCCAGCATTTT. It yields the protein CASSPLGGGADNQPQHF.

V and J are TRBV19 and TRBJ1-3; perhaps TRBD1 as D (5 bases). This CDR3 region has 15 residues. CDR1 is LNHDA, CDR2 SQIVND, per germline (reference sequence). Trimming shortened V by 1 base and J by 2 bases, and 9 bases separated the two germline ends. CDR3 bases: TGTGCCAGTAGTATAGCTCCGGACACTGGAAACACCATATATTTT. Its translation is CASSIAPDTGNTIYF. Using reference TRBV19 and TRBJ1-3 for the parts outside the CDR3, the full variable domain is DGGITQSPKYLFRKEGQNVTLSCEQNLNHDAMYWYRQDPGQGLRLIYYSQIVNDFQKGDIAEGYSVSREKKESFPLTVTSAQKNPTAFYLCASSIAPDTGNTIYFGEGSWLTVV.

There are many counts of this clonotype. The chain links TRBV29-1 to TRBJ2-3; no firm D call. Germline values: CDR1 SQVTM, CDR2 ANQGSEA. Trimming shortened V by 7 bases and J by 0 bases, and 5 bases separated the two germline ends. CDR3 length equals 11 residues. DNA for the CDR3: TGCAGCGGTACTAGCACAGATACGCAGTATTTT. It encodes CSGTSTDTQYF.

The V gene is TRBV7-3, the J gene TRBJ2-3, with 9 nucleotides matching TRBD1. V lost 5 bases and J lost 4; bases outside the gene matches: 13. Germline CDR1 reads SGHTA; CDR2 reads FQGTGA. The CDR3 loop spans 17 amino acids. Written as DNA, the CDR3 is TGTGCCAGCAGCGCGAACCGTTTGACAGGGGGGGCAGATACGCAGTATTTT. Encoded protein: CASSANRLTGGADTQYF.

This clonotype occurred once. This sequence joins TRBV10-3 and TRBJ2-1; D is unresolved. This CDR3 comprises 12 residues. The V gene's germline CDR1 is ENHRY and CDR2 SYGVKD. V lost 4 bases to trimming and J lost 2 bases, with 3 bases between them. CDR3 nucleotides: TGTGCCATCAGTGGGACCTACAATGAGCAGTTCTTC. Its translation is CAISGTYNEQFF.

This clonotype came up many times. The chain couples TRBV18 to TRBJ2-7; tentatively, D is TRBD2 (6 bases). Germline CDR1 and CDR2: KGHSH and LQKENI. V lost 4 bases and J lost 6, with 13 bases in between. The CDR3 is 13 residues long. The CDR3 DNA sequence: TGTGCCAGCTCACTGACTAGGGGTATCGAGCAGTACTTC. As protein: CASSLTRGIEQYF. Supplemented by reference TRBV18 and TRBJ2-7, the full variable domain reads NAGVMQNPRHLVRRRGQEARLRCSPMKGHSHVYWYRQLPEEGLKFMVYLQKENIIDESGMPKERFSAEFPKEGPSILRIQQVVRGDSAAYFCASSLTRGIEQYFGPGTRLTVT.

This clonotype has ten or more counts. This rearrangement joins TRBV9 to TRBJ2-5; D gene uncertain. The V end lost 4 bases, the J end lost 2 bases, and 15 bases lay between the germline ends. Germline V gene lookup returns CDR1 SGDLS and CDR2 YYNGEE. This CDR3 is 15 amino acids long. For the CDR3, the DNA is TGTGCCAGCAGCCCGGCCAGTGGGCCGCAAGAGACCCAGTACTTC. It yields the protein CASSPASGPQETQYF. Full variable domain (missing parts from reference TRBV9 and TRBJ2-5): DSGVTQTPKHLITATGQRVTLRCSPRSGDLSVYWYQQSLDQGLQFLIQYYNGEERAKGNILERFSAQQFPDLHSELNLSSLELGDSALYFCASSPASGPQETQYFGPGTRLLVL.

The CDR3 sequence is CASSPWGNNEQFF. CDR3 coding DNA: TGCGCCAGCAGCCCCTGGGGGAACAATGAGCAGTTCTTC. The rearrangement uses TRBV5-1 and TRBJ2-1; D could derive from TRBD1 or TRBD2 (5 bases each). The germline V gene encodes CDR1 SGHRS and CDR2 YFSETQ. The CDR3 totals 13 residues. The V gene lost 4 bases and the J gene lost 5 bases, with 10 bases spanning the gap. Together with reference TRBV5-1 and TRBJ2-1, the CDR3 gives the full variable domain: KAGVTQTPRYLIKTRGQQVTLSCSPISGHRSVSWYQQTPGQGLQFLFEYFSETQRNKGNFPGRFSGRQFSNSRSEMNVSTLELGDSALYLCASSPWGNNEQFFGPGTRLTVL.

The chain links TRBV7-9 to TRBJ2-3, with D perhaps TRBD1 or TRBD2 (5 bases each). The ends were cut back, 5 bases at V and 1 base at J, with 13 bases in the middle. Germline V gene sequence: CDR1 SEHNR, CDR2 FQNEAQ (reference sequence). The CDR3 consists of 15 residues. CDR3 nucleotides: TGTGCCAGCAGCGCCGAGGGGTCCCGCACAGATACGCAGTATTTT. This codes for CASSAEGSRTDTQYF.